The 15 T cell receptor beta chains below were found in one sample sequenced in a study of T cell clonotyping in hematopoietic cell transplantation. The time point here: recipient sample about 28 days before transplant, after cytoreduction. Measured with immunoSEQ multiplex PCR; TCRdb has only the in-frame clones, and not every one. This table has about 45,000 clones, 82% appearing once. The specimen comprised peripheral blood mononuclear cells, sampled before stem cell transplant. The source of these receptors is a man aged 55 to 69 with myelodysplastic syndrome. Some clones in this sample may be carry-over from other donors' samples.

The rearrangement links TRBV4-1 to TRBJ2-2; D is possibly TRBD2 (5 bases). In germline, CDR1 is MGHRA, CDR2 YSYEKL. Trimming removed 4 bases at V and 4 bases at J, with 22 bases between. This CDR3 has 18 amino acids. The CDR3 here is CASSRHRTRDMGTGELFF. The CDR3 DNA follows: TGCGCCAGCAGCCGACACCGTACTCGGGATATGGGCACCGGGGAGCTGTTTTTT.

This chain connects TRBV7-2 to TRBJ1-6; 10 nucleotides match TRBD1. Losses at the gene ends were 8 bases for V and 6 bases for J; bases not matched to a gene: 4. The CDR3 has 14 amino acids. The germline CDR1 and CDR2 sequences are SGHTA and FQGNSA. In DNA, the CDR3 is TGTGCCAGCGCATGGGACAGGGGTAATTCACCCCTCCACTTT. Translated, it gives CASAWDRGNSPLHF.

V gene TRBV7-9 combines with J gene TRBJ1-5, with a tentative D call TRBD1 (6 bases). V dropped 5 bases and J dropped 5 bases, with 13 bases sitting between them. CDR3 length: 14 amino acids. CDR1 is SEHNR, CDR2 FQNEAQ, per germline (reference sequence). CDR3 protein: CASSRGGLDQPQHF. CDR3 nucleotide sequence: TGTGCCAGCAGCCGAGGGGGGTTGGATCAGCCCCAGCATTTT.

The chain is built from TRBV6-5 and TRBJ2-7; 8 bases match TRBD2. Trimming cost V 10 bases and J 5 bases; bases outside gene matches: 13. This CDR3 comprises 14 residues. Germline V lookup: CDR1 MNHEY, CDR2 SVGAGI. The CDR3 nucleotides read TGTGCCACCACACCCCCCGGACTAGCCCACGAGCAGTACTTC. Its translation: CATTPPGLAHEQYF.

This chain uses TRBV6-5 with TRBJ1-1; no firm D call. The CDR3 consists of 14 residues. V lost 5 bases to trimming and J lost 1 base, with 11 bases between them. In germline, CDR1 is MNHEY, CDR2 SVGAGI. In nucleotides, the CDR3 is TGTGCCAGCAGTGGCTACAGTCAGAACACTGAAGCTTTCTTT. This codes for CASSGYSQNTEAFF.

CDR3 in amino acids: CASSLGGGMNTEAFF. In DNA form, the CDR3 reads TGCGCCAGCAGCTTGGGGGGTGGGATGAACACTGAAGCTTTCTTT. The V and J genes are TRBV5-1 and TRBJ1-1, with D unclear. V was clipped by 0 bases and J by 0 bases, with 9 bases between them. Germline-derived CDR1 and CDR2 are SGHRS and YFSETQ. The CDR3 covers 15 residues.

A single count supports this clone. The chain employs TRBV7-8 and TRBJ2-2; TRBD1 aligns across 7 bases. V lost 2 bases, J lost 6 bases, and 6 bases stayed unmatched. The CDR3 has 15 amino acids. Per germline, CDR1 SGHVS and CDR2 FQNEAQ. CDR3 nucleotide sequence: TGTGCCAGCAGCTTAAGTGGACAGGCTGCCGGGGAGCTGTTTTTT. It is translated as CASSLSGQAAGELFF.

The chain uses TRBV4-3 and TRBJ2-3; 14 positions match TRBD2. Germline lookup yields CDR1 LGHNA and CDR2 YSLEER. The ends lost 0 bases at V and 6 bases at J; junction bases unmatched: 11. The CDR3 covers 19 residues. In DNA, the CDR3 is TGCGCCAGCAGCCAAGATCCCCCTCGACTAGCGGGGGGGCGGGATACGCAGTATTTT. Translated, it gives CASSQDPPRLAGGRDTQYF.

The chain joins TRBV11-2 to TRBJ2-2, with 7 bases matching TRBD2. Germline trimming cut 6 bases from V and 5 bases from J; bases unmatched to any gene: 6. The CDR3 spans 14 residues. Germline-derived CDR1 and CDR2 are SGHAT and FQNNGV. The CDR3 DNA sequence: TGTGCCAGCAGACCGGGAGCGGGGACCGGGGAGCTGTTTTTT. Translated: CASRPGAGTGELFF.

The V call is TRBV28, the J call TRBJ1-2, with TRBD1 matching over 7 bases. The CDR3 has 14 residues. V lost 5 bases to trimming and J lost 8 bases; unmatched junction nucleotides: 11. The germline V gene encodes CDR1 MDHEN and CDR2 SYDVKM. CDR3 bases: TGTGCCAGCAGTACAGGGGAGAAACTATGGGGCTACACCTTC. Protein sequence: CASSTGEKLWGYTF.

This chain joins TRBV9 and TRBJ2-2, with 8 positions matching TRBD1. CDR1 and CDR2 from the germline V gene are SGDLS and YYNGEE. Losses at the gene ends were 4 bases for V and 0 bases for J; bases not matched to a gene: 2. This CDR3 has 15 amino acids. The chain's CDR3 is CASSIQGANTGELFF. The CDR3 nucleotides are TGTGCCAGCAGCATACAGGGGGCGAACACCGGGGAGCTGTTTTTT.

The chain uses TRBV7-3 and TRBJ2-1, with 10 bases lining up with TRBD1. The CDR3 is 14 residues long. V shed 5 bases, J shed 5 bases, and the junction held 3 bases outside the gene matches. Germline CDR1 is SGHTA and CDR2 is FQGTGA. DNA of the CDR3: TGTGCCAGCAGCCGGGACAGGGGAAACAATGAGCAGTTCTTC. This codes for CASSRDRGNNEQFF. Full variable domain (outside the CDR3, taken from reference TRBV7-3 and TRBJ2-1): GAGVSQTPSNKVTEKGKYVELRCDPISGHTALYWYRQSLGQGPEFLIYFQGTGAADDSGLPNDRFFAVRPEGSVSTLKIQRTERGDSAVYLCASSRDRGNNEQFFGPGTRLTVL.

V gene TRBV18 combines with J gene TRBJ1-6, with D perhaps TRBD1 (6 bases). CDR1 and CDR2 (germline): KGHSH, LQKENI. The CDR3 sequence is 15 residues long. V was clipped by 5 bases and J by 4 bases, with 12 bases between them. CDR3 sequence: CASSSQGSYNSPLHF. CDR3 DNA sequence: TGTGCCAGCTCATCCCAGGGGTCTTATAATTCACCCCTCCACTTT.

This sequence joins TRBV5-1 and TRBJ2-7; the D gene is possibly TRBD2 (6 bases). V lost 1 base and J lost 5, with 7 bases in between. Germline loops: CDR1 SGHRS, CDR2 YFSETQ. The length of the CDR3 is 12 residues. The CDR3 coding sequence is TGCGCCAGCAGCTTGCCGGGGGACGAGCAGTACTTC. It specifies CASSLPGDEQYF.

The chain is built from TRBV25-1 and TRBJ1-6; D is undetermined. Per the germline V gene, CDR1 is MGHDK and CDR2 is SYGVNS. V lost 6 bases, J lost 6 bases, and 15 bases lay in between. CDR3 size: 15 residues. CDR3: CASSDTQGFNSPLHF. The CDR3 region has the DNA TGTGCCAGCAGCGACACTCAAGGGTTTAATTCACCCCTCCACTTT.